The 26 T cell receptor beta chains in this list originate from one sample, sequenced in a study of shared clonotypes between healthy human individuals. This table comes from immunoSEQ multiplex PCR, and its TCRdb copy is limited to in-frame clones, with some not included. The sample consists of about 2.2 million clones, roughly 93% of them appearing once. Naive CD8 populations comprised CD45RO-negative cells positively selected for CCR7, excluding terminally differentiated effector memory CD45RA+ cells. Sequencing was done on a sample of naive CD8+ T cells from PBMCs. The origin of the receptors is a man aged 18 to 29 in good health. Some clones in this sample may be carry-over from other donors' samples.

This chain uses TRBV5-1 with TRBJ2-7; a weak D match, TRBD1 (5 bases). V shed 4 bases and J shed 0 bases, with 11 bases lying between them. CDR1 and CDR2 (germline): SGHRS, YFSETQ. The CDR3 has 14 amino acids. CDR3 sequence reads: CASSLRQSSYEQYF. Here the CDR3 DNA reads TGCGCCAGCAGCCTACGACAGAGCTCCTACGAGCAGTACTTC.

Turning to this clone: Additional DNA sequences in this sample encode the identical CDR3. The gene calls are TRBV19 and TRBJ1-5, with no clear D. In germline, CDR1 is LNHDA, CDR2 SQIVND (reference sequence). The CDR3 runs to 14 residues. V was cut by 3 bases and J by 0 bases, with 6 bases left in between. The CDR3 coding sequence is TGTGCCAGTAGTATCGGTTATAGCAATCAGCCCCAGCATTTT. It translates to CASSIGYSNQPQHF.

In nucleotides, the CDR3 is TGTGCCAGCAGCTATATGCCTCAGGGTGCGTGGGAAAAACTGTTTTTT. Translating gives CASSYMPQGAWEKLFF. The chain uses TRBV6-6 and TRBJ1-4; D is perhaps TRBD1 (5 bases). V lost 6 bases to trimming and J lost 8 bases, with 22 bases between them. The CDR3 consists of 16 residues. Germline-derived CDR1 and CDR2 are MNHNY and SVGAGI (reference sequence).

The J gene is TRBJ2-7, the V gene TRBV13; 11 bases match TRBD1. This CDR3 is built from 15 residues. Germline CDR1 reads PRHDT; CDR2 reads FYEKMQ (reference sequence). V gave up 6 bases and J gave up 3 bases; unmatched junction bases: 7. This CDR3 reads CASRDSGTGGYEQYF. The CDR3 DNA reads as TGTGCCAGCAGAGATTCCGGGACAGGGGGCTACGAGCAGTACTTC.

The chain combines TRBV29-1 with TRBJ1-2; D remains ambiguous. CDR3 length: 12 amino acids. Trimming cost V 3 bases and J 7 bases, with 12 bases left between them. Germline V gives CDR1 SQVTM, CDR2 ANQGSEA. The CDR3 protein is CSVDPGSRGYTF. DNA of the CDR3: TGCAGCGTTGACCCCGGAAGCCGTGGCTACACCTTC.

This chain joins TRBV19 and TRBJ2-7; 8 positions agree with TRBD2. With V trimmed by 7 bases and J by 3 bases, 11 bases remained unmatched. The CDR3 has 15 residues. Germline V gives CDR1 LNHDA, CDR2 SQIVND (reference sequence). This CDR3 reads CASTPGRAGDYEQYF. CDR3 in DNA: TGTGCCAGTACCCCAGGGAGAGCGGGAGACTACGAGCAGTACTTC.

This chain uses TRBV4-2 with TRBJ2-1; maybe TRBD2 (5 bases). Germline V lookup: CDR1 LGHNA, CDR2 YNFKEQ. The CDR3 covers 15 residues. With 0 bases removed from V and 6 bases from J, the gap between germline ends came to 12 bases. DNA of the CDR3: TGTGCCAGCAGCCAAGAGAGGGTGCGCGTCAATGAGCAGTTCTTC. This codes for CASSQERVRVNEQFF.

The chain links TRBV29-1 to TRBJ2-7; a weak D match, TRBD1 (6 bases). Germline lookup yields CDR1 SQVTM and CDR2 ANQGSEA. The CDR3 contains 14 residues. V dropped 5 bases and J dropped 4 bases, with 18 bases sitting between them. The CDR3 region is CSVLLPDRTYEQYF. In DNA, the CDR3 is TGCAGCGTTCTCCTTCCCGACAGGACTTACGAGCAGTACTTC.

The rearrangement joins TRBV6-1 to TRBJ2-3, with a possible D match to TRBD2 (5 bases). V was clipped by 2 bases and J by 5 bases, with 23 bases between them. Per germline, CDR1 MNHNS and CDR2 SASEGT. This CDR3 comprises 18 residues. The CDR3 here is CASSEIPPRGVNRDTQYF. DNA of the CDR3: TGTGCCAGCAGTGAAATCCCACCCCGGGGAGTTAATCGAGATACGCAGTATTTT.

The chain combines TRBV28 with TRBJ2-5; 7 bases line up with TRBD1. CDR3 length: 14 amino acids. The germline CDR1 and CDR2 sequences are MDHEN and SYDVKM. V trimming: 5 bases; J trimming: 2 bases; junction bases outside the gene matches: 5. Here the CDR3 DNA reads TGTGCCAGCAGTATCCTACAGGGGCAAGAGACCCAGTACTTC. This gives the protein CASSILQGQETQYF. The full variable domain, completed using reference TRBV28 and TRBJ2-5, is DVKVTQSSRYLVKRTGEKVFLECVQDMDHENMFWYRQDPGLGLRLIYFSYDVKMKEKGDIPEGYSVSREKKERFSLILESASTNQTSMYLCASSILQGQETQYFGPGTRLLVL.

A single count supports this clone. This chain links TRBV28 with TRBJ2-4, with 9 bases identical to TRBD2. Germline V CDR1 and CDR2: MDHEN, SYDVKM. With V trimmed by 6 bases and J by 8 bases, 8 bases remained unmatched. This CDR3 is built from 14 residues. CDR3 nucleotide sequence: TGTGCCAGCAGCGACCGGGCGGGAGGGGACATTCAGTACTTC. Encoded protein: CASSDRAGGDIQYF. The full variable domain, rest sourced from reference TRBV28 and TRBJ2-4, is DVKVTQSSRYLVKRTGEKVFLECVQDMDHENMFWYRQDPGLGLRLIYFSYDVKMKEKGDIPEGYSVSREKKERFSLILESASTNQTSMYLCASSDRAGGDIQYFGAGTRLSVL.

The V and J genes are TRBV9 and TRBJ2-1; no reliable D call. V dropped 4 bases and J dropped 10 bases, with 15 bases sitting between them. The CDR3 is made up of 13 amino acids. CDR1 and CDR2 (germline): SGDLS, YYNGEE. The chain's CDR3 is CASSPGVSKEQFF. The CDR3 DNA follows: TGTGCCAGCAGCCCCGGTGTCAGCAAGGAGCAGTTCTTC.

This chain links TRBV27 with TRBJ2-6, with D perhaps TRBD2 (6 bases). The CDR3 runs 17 residues. V shed 2 bases and J shed 2 bases, with 13 bases lying between them. Germline V lookup: CDR1 MNHEY, CDR2 SMNVEV (reference sequence). CDR3 coding DNA: TGTGCCAGCAGTTTAAATGCGGGGAGCGCTGGGGCCAACGTCCTGACTTTC. It translates to CASSLNAGSAGANVLTF. Using reference TRBV27 and TRBJ2-6 for the parts outside the CDR3, the full variable domain is EAQVTQNPRYLITVTGKKLTVTCSQNMNHEYMSWYRQDPGLGLRQIYYSMNVEVTDKGDVPEGYKVSRKEKRNFPLILESPSPNQTSLYFCASSLNAGSAGANVLTFGAGSRLTVL.

The chain combines TRBV10-3 with TRBJ2-7; a possible D gene is TRBD2 (5 bases). Trimming took 6 bases from V and 5 from J, leaving 14 bases between them. The CDR3 spans 13 residues. Per the germline V gene, CDR1 is ENHRY and CDR2 is SYGVKD. CDR3 in DNA: TGTGCCATCAGAGAGCGGTCTAGGGACGAGCAGTACTTC. Protein sequence: CAIRERSRDEQYF.

V is TRBV6-5 and J is TRBJ2-2; 7 bases are a match to TRBD1. The V segment lost 1 base and the J segment 3 bases; nucleotides outside the gene matches: 2. CDR3 length: 15 amino acids. Germline assignment: CDR1 MNHEY and CDR2 SVGAGI. CDR3 DNA: TGTGCCAGCAGTTACTACACAGGGGACACCGGGGAGCTGTTTTTT. Its translation: CASSYYTGDTGELFF.

J is TRBJ2-2 and V is TRBV9, with D unclear. V dropped 5 bases and J dropped 2 bases, with 13 bases sitting between them. The germline V gene encodes CDR1 SGDLS and CDR2 YYNGEE. The CDR3 spans 15 residues. The CDR3 loop reads CASSAGFPNTGELFF. CDR3 bases: TGTGCCAGCAGTGCCGGGTTCCCAAACACCGGGGAGCTGTTTTTT.

The chain has TRBV14 and TRBJ2-5, with D unresolved. Trimming left V 2 bases short and J 5 bases short, with 15 bases between. Germline V lookup: CDR1 SGHDN, CDR2 FVKESK. The CDR3 totals 15 residues. Here the CDR3 DNA reads TGTGCCAGCAGCCAACGCGGCGTAGGAAGGGAGACCCAGTACTTC. Amino acid sequence: CASSQRGVGRETQYF. Full variable domain (rest looked up from reference TRBV14 and TRBJ2-5): EAGVTQFPSHSVIEKGQTVTLRCDPISGHDNLYWYRRVMGKEIKFLLHFVKESKQDESGMPNNRFLAERTGGTYSTLKVQPAELEDSGVYFCASSQRGVGRETQYFGPGTRLLVL.

The DNA for the CDR3 is TGTGCCAGCAGTTTAGGGGGATGGAACACAGATACGCAGTATTTT. Its translation: CASSLGGWNTDTQYF. This rearrangement joins TRBV27 to TRBJ2-3, with D perhaps TRBD1 or TRBD2 (5 bases each). Germline V gene data show CDR1 as MNHEY and CDR2 as SMNVEV (reference sequence). This CDR3 comprises 15 residues. Trimming took off 2 bases at V and 2 bases at J, with 11 bases between the two ends.

This clone was observed a single time. The chain has TRBV10-3 and TRBJ2-7, with D maybe TRBD1 (6 bases). Looked up from germline, CDR1 is ENHRY and CDR2 is SYGVKD. V lost 4 bases and J 5 bases, leaving 24 bases between the germline ends. The CDR3 has 17 residues. Here the CDR3 reads CAISGSPRDTGPHEQYF. DNA for the CDR3: TGTGCCATCAGTGGCTCACCCAGGGACACGGGGCCCCACGAGCAGTACTTC.

The genes are TRBV11-2 and TRBJ1-2; 10 bases are a match to TRBD1. The CDR3 extends over 18 amino acids. The ends lost 10 bases at V and 4 bases at J; junction bases unmatched: 21. Per the germline V gene, CDR1 is SGHAT and CDR2 is FQNNGV. The CDR3 spells CATLGPGQGVRDGYGYTF. CDR3 DNA: TGTGCCACACTTGGACCCGGACAGGGGGTTAGAGACGGCTATGGCTACACCTTC.

With respect to this clone: This CDR3 is also generated by other DNA sequences in the sample. The rearrangement uses TRBV11-3 and TRBJ1-1; D is ambiguous. CDR1 is SGHNT and CDR2 is YENEEA in the germline V gene. Trimming stripped 3 bases from V and 4 bases from J, with 9 bases between. CDR3 length: 13 residues. CDR3 amino acids: CASSLGRTTEAFF. CDR3 DNA sequence: TGTGCCAGCAGCTTGGGTAGGACCACTGAAGCTTTCTTT. Drawing the rest from reference TRBV11-3 and TRBJ1-1, the complete variable domain is EAGVVQSPRYKIIEKKQPVAFWCNPISGHNTLYWYLQNLGQGPELLIRYENEEAVDDSQLPKDRFSAERLKGVDSTLKIQPAELGDSAVYLCASSLGRTTEAFFGQGTRLTVV.

The chain is built from TRBV29-1 and TRBJ1-4; 7 nucleotides match TRBD1. This CDR3 is 12 amino acids long. CDR1 and CDR2 (germline): SQVTM, ANQGSEA. Trimming at V came to 7 bases and at J to 6 bases, leaving 5 bases not matched to a gene. Here the CDR3 DNA reads TGCAGCGCATACGACAGGGATGAAAAACTGTTTTTT. It yields the protein CSAYDRDEKLFF. The full variable domain, with the rest looked up from reference TRBV29-1 and TRBJ1-4, is SAVISQKPSRDICQRGTSLTIQCQVDSQVTMMFWYRQQPGQSLTLIATANQGSEATYESGFVIDKFPISRPNLTFSTLTVSNMSPEDSSIYLCSAYDRDEKLFFGSGTQLSVL.

V and J are TRBV19 and TRBJ1-1; weak D call: TRBD1 (5 bases). V gave up 3 bases and J gave up 3 bases, with 11 bases separating them. CDR3 size: 14 residues. CDR1 and CDR2 from the germline V gene are LNHDA and SQIVND (reference sequence). CDR3 sequence (DNA): TGTGCCAGTAGTATTAACAGGTTGGACACTGAAGCTTTCTTT. It yields the protein CASSINRLDTEAFF.

The J gene is TRBJ2-1, the V gene TRBV6-6; 12 nucleotides match TRBD2. CDR3 length: 16 residues. Per the germline V gene, CDR1 is MNHNY and CDR2 is SVGAGI (reference sequence). V shed 2 bases, J shed 5 bases, and the junction held 4 bases outside the gene matches. The CDR3 sequence: CASSYLLAGGNNEQFF. The DNA of the CDR3 is TGTGCCAGCAGTTACCTCCTAGCGGGAGGGAACAATGAGCAGTTCTTC.

The chain combines TRBV10-3 with TRBJ1-5; no definite D call. Trimming cost V 6 bases and J 6 bases, with 12 bases left between them. This CDR3 spans 13 amino acids. Germline CDR1 and CDR2: ENHRY and SYGVKD. CDR3 coding DNA: TGTGCCATCAGAGAGGGCGCGGGTCAGCCCCAGCATTTT. Encoded protein: CAIREGAGQPQHF.

The chain employs TRBV14 and TRBJ1-4, with D perhaps matching TRBD1 (5 bases). Trimming stripped 5 bases from V and 7 bases from J, with 17 bases between. The CDR3 covers 15 residues. Germline V lookup: CDR1 SGHDN, CDR2 FVKESK. This CDR3 is CASSKRTGTIEKLFF. The CDR3 region has the DNA TGTGCCAGCAGCAAGAGAACCGGGACCATTGAAAAACTGTTTTTT.